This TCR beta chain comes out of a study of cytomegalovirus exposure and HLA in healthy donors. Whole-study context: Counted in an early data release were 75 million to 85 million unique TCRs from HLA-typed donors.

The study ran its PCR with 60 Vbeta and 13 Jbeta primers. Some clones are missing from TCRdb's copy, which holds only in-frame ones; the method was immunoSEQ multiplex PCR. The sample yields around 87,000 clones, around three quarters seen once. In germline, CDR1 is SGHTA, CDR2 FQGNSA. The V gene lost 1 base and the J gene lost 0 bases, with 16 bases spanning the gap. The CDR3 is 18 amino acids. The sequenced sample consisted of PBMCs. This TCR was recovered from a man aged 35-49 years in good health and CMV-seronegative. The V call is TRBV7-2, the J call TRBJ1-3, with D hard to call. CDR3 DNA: TGTGCCAGCAGCTTAGTATCCGGCGGCACGATCTCTGGAAACACCATATATTTT. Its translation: CASSLVSGGTISGNTIYF.